Listed below are T cell receptor beta chains from one sample, sequenced in a study of cytomegalovirus exposure and HLA in healthy donors. Profiling relied on immunoSEQ multiplex PCR, and the TCRdb table lists in-frame clones only, not all of them. The data contain about 170,000 clones, approximately 80% of them singletons. Material: PBMCs. These receptors were taken from a woman under 30 in good health and CMV-seronegative. The CDR3 runs from the conserved cysteine through the conserved F or W. A D gene is named only where the DNA matches it firmly. Expanded clones are given a class, and other clones once, few, many or no size at all.

>-|TRBJ2-1|TRBV19|-
TGTGCCAGTAGTATTCTACGGGATTTCTACAATGAGCAGTTCTTC
CASSILRDFYNEQFF
>-|TRBJ2-5|TRBV5-6|-
TGTGCCAGCAGCTTGCTGCTTGGTGAGGCCCAGTACTTC
CASSLLLGEAQYF
>-|TRBJ2-1|TRBV19|-
TGTGCCAGTAGTCCCCTTAGCGTTCCGGGCAATGAGCAGTTCTTC
CASSPLSVPGNEQFF
>TRBD2|TRBJ2-3|TRBV6-5|-
TGTGCCAGCAGTCATTTAGCGGGAGGGGGGAATACGCAGTATTTT
CASSHLAGGGNTQYF
>-|TRBJ2-1|TRBV7-2|-
TGTGCCAGCAGCTTCGGACTTACCTCCTACAATGAGCAGTTCTTC
CASSFGLTSYNEQFF
>-|TRBJ1-2|TRBV6-5|once
TGTGCCAGCAGTTACTCGAACCTAGTGGCAGTCGGAGGCTACACCTTC
CASSYSNLVAVGGYTF
>-|TRBJ1-1|TRBV19|-
TGTGCCAGTAGTATAGATCACCAGGGCGCCCGTGCTTTCTTT
CASSIDHQGARAFF
>-|TRBJ1-1|TRBV7-2|-
TGTGCCAGCAGCTTTCAGGGTACTGATGAAGCTTTCTTT
CASSFQGTDEAFF
>-|TRBJ1-4|TRBV28|-
TGTGCCAGCAGTTTCAGGGAAAAACTGTTTTTT
CASSFREKLFF
>-|TRBJ1-5|TRBV7-7|-
TGTGCTAGCAGCTTAGAGCCCGGTCAGCCCCAGCATTTT
CASSLEPGQPQHF
>-|TRBJ2-1|TRBV9|once
TGTGCCAGCAGCGTAGGTAGTAGCGGATACAATGAGCAGTTCTTC
CASSVGSSGYNEQFF
>TRBD1|TRBJ2-4|TRBV5-1|-
TGCGCCAGCAGCCTCAGGGGGAGAAACATTCAGTACTTC
CASSLRGRNIQYF
>TRBD1|TRBJ2-3|TRBV5-1|-
TGCGCCAGCAGCCCCGGACAGGGTAGCACAGATACGCAGTATTTT
CASSPGQGSTDTQYF
>TRBD1|TRBJ1-2|TRBV28|few
TGTGCCAGCAGTTTAGGCGGGCGGGACAGGGGTGGCTACACCTTC
CASSLGGRDRGGYTF
>-|TRBJ1-2|TRBV4-1|-
TGCGCCAGCAGCCTCTGGGGCGATAACTATGGCTACACCTTC
CASSLWGDNYGYTF
>-|TRBJ2-5|TRBV14|-
TGTGCCAGCAGCCCAGCCTCGGTCCCGACAGCAGGGAAGACCCAGTACTTC
CASSPASVPTAGKTQYF
>-|TRBJ1-1|TRBV18|-
TGTGCCAGCTCACCGCAGGGCCCGAACACTGAAGCTTTCTTT
CASSPQGPNTEAFF
>-|TRBJ2-2|TRBV7-9|-
TGTGCCAGCAGCGCACTCTTGCCCGGGGAGCTGTTTTTT
CASSALLPGELFF
>-|TRBJ2-1|TRBV7-3|-
TGTGCCAGCAGCTTAACACCGGGAGCGGTTTACAATGAGCAGTTCTTC
CASSLTPGAVYNEQFF
>TRBD1|TRBJ2-7|TRBV7-9|few
TGTGCCAGCAGCCTGGGAGTACAGGGGGAGCAGTACTTC
CASSLGVQGEQYF
>TRBD2|TRBJ2-1|TRBV5-1|-
TGCGCCAGCAGCTCAGGGACTAGCTACAATGAGCAGTTCTTC
CASSSGTSYNEQFF
>TRBD1|TRBJ2-7|TRBV11-2|-
TGTGCCAGCAGCTTAAAGGCGATCGGGACAGGGTCCTACGAGCAGTACTTC
CASSLKAIGTGSYEQYF
>TRBD2|TRBJ2-1|TRBV13|-
TGTGCCAGCAGCTCTAGCGGGACCTCCTACAATGAGCAGTTCTTC
CASSSSGTSYNEQFF
>-|TRBJ2-1|TRBV27|-
TGTGCCAGCAGTGAGGCCTCCTACAATGAGCAGTTCTTC
CASSEASYNEQFF
>-|TRBJ2-1|TRBV11-2|once
TGTGCCAGCAGCCCTGGAGTTAACAATGAGCAGTTCTTC
CASSPGVNNEQFF
>TRBD1|TRBJ2-5|TRBV18|-
TGTGCCAGCTCCAGACAGGGGGTAACCCAAGAGACCCAGTACTTC
CASSRQGVTQETQYF
>-|TRBJ1-3|TRBV28|-
TGTGCCAGCGCCGTCAGGGGTGCTGGAAACACCATATATTTT
CASAVRGAGNTIYF
>-|TRBJ2-7|TRBV5-1|-
TGCGCCAGCAGCTTGGTCTCAGGGGTTTCCTACGAGCAGTACTTC
CASSLVSGVSYEQYF
>-|TRBJ2-5|TRBV11-3|-
TGTGCCAGCAGCCCGACGACAGGCTTCCAAGAGACCCAGTACTTC
CASSPTTGFQETQYF
>TRBD1|TRBJ2-1|TRBV7-3|-
TGTGCCAGCAGCTTAATCGTACAGGGGGCGGGTGAGCAGTTCTTC
CASSLIVQGAGEQFF
>-|TRBJ1-1|TRBV30|-
TGTGCCTGGAGTGGACAGACAGAAGCTTTCTTT
CAWSGQTEAFF
>TRBD1|TRBJ2-7|TRBV28|-
TGTGCCAGCAGCCAAGGGGGCTCAGGCTACGAGCAGTACTTC
CASSQGGSGYEQYF
>TRBD2|TRBJ2-5|TRBV27|-
TGTGCCAGCAGTTTAATAGCGGGGCGCCAAGAGACCCAGTACTTC
CASSLIAGRQETQYF
>TRBD2|TRBJ2-7|TRBV13|-
TGTGCCAGCAGCCGGATCCTAGCGGGACCCCGAAGGATCCGGGACGAGCAGTACTTC
CASSRILAGPRRIRDEQYF
>TRBD1|TRBJ1-4|TRBV7-9|-
TGTGCCAGCAGCCCTCGGGACAGGGGTCCCGAAAAACTGTTTTTT
CASSPRDRGPEKLFF
>-|TRBJ2-7|TRBV5-6|-
TGTGCCAGCAGCTTGGGAGCGGTGCACGAGCAGTACTTC
CASSLGAVHEQYF
>-|TRBJ1-4|TRBV9|-
TGTGCCAGCAGCGTCGGTGAAGGGGGTGAAAAACTGTTTTTT
CASSVGEGGEKLFF
>TRBD2|TRBJ2-2|TRBV4-3|-
TGCGCCAGCAGCCAAGGGGGAGGGCCCACCGGGGAGCTGTTTTTT
CASSQGGGPTGELFF
>-|TRBJ1-4|TRBV5-6|-
TGTGCCAGCAGCTTGGTGGACATCAATGAAAAACTGTTTTTT
CASSLVDINEKLFF
>-|TRBJ1-5|TRBV7-2|-
TGTGCCAGCAGCTTACGACGGGATCAGCCCCAGCATTTT
CASSLRRDQPQHF
>-|TRBJ2-3|TRBV14|once
TGTGCCAGCAGCCCGAGGGGGAGTGGCACAGATACGCAGTATTTT
CASSPRGSGTDTQYF
>-|TRBJ2-6|TRBV7-2|-
TGTGCCAGCAGCTTAGGAGGCAGCTCTGGGGCCAACGTCCTGACTTTC
CASSLGGSSGANVLTF
>-|TRBJ1-2|TRBV20-1|-
TGCAGTGCTAGAGCAGATTACTGGGCCACCTTC
CSARADYWATF
>TRBD1|TRBJ1-1|TRBV28|few
TGTGCCAGCAGTCGCCCCGGGGACAGGCCCATGAACACTGAAGCTTTCTTT
CASSRPGDRPMNTEAFF
>TRBD2|TRBJ2-7|TRBV5-6|once
TGTGCCAGCAGCTTGGATTTCGGCACTAGCGGTTATTCCTACGAGCAGTACTTC
CASSLDFGTSGYSYEQYF
>-|TRBJ1-2|TRBV28|-
TGTGCCAGCAGTACCAGGGATGGCTACACCTTC
CASSTRDGYTF
>TRBD2|TRBJ2-1|TRBV19|-
TGTGCCAGTAGCCCCTTTAGCGGGAGCCCTATGTTTGAGCAGTTCTTC
CASSPFSGSPMFEQFF
>-|TRBJ1-1|TRBV7-2|-
TGTGCCAGCAGCTTACAACGGCGGACTGAAGCTTTCTTT
CASSLQRRTEAFF
>-|TRBJ1-5|TRBV30|-
TGTGCCTGGTCCAGGGGCAATCAGCCCCAGCATTTT
CAWSRGNQPQHF